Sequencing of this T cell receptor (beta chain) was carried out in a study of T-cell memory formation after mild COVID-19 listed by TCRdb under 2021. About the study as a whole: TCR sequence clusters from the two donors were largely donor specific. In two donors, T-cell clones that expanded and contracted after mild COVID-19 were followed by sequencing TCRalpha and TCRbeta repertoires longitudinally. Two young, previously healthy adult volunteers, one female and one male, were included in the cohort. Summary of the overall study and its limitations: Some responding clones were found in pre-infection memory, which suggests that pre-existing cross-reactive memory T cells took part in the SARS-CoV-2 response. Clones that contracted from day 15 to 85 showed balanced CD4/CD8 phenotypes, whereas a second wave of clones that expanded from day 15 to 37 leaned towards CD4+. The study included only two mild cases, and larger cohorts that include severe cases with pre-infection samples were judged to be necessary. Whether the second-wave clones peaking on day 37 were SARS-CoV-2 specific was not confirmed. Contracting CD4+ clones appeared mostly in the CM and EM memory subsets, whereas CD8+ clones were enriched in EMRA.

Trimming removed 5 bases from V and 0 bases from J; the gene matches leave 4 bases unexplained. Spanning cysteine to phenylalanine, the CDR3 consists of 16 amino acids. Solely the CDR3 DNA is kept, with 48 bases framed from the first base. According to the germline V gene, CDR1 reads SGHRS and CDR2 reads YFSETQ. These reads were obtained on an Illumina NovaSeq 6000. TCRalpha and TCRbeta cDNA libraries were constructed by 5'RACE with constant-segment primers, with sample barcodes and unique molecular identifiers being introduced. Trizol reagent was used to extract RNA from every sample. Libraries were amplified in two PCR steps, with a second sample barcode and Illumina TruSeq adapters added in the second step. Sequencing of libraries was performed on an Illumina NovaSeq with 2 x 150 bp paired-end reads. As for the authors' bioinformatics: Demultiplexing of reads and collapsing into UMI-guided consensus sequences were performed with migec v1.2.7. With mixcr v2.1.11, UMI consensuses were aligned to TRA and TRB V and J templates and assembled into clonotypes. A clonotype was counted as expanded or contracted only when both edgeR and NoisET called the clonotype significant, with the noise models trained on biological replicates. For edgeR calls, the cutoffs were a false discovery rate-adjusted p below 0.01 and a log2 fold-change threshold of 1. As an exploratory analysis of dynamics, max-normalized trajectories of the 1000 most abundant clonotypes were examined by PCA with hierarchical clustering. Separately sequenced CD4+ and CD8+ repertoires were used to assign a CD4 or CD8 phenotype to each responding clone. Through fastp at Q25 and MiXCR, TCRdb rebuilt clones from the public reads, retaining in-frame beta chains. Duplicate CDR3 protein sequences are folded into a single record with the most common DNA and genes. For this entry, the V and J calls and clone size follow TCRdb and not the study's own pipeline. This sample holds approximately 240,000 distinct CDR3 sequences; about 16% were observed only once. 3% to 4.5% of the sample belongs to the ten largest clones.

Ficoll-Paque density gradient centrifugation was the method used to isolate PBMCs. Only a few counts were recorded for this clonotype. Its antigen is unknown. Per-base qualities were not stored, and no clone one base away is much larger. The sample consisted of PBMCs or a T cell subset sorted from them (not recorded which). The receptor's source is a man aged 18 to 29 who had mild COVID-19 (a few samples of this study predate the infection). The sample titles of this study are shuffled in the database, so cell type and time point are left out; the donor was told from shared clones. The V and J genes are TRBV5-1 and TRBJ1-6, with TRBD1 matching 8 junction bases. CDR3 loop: CASSSGQGSYNSPLHF. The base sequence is TGCGCCAGCAGTAGCGGACAGGGCTCCTATAATTCACCCCTCCACTTT.